This T cell receptor (beta chain) was retrieved from a study of cytomegalovirus exposure and HLA in healthy donors. General study findings and limits: Earlier results showed most TCR beta V segments being productive about 87% or about 30% of the time. Trimming of TCR beta V- and J-genes showed a link, identified in a later analysis, to a missense DCLRE1C variant.

PCR used 60 Vbeta primers and 13 Jbeta primers. Using immunoSEQ multiplex PCR, the repertoire was profiled, and TCRdb retains in-frame clones only, with some absent. The data hold approximately 130,000 clones, with roughly four fifths observed a single time. CDR1 and CDR2 (germline): SGHVS, FNYEAQ. The germline V and J ends were trimmed by 6 bases and 0 bases, with 5 bases remaining between them. The CDR3 has 13 residues. In regard to this clone: Its antigen is not known.

The origin of this receptor is a boy younger than 10 in good health and CMV-seronegative. V usage is TRBV7-6 and J usage is TRBJ2-2, with D hard to call. The specimen sequenced was PBMCs. The CDR3 bases are TGTGCCAGCAGATCAACGAACACCGGGGAGCTGTTTTTT. Its protein product is CASRSTNTGELFF.